This TCR beta chain stems from a study of T cells in Graves' hyperthyroidism and ophthalmopathy. The length of the CDR3 is 14 residues. Germline V gene data show CDR1 as KGHSH and CDR2 as LQKENI. V shed 3 bases and J shed 0 bases, with 6 bases lying between them. TCR beta CDR3 regions were amplified from RNA transcripts. A set of HTBI primers served as the primers for a first-round RT-PCR of the TCR CDR3. TCRdb ran MiXCR on the multiplex PCR reads and lists one entry per CDR3 protein. In the table there are about 290,000 distinct CDR3 sequences, 10% to 15% of which are singletons. The table lists this clonotype with many counts.

V gene TRBV18 combines with J gene TRBJ2-4; a possible D gene is TRBD2 (6 bases). Sample: blood. This receptor was taken from a woman aged 30 to 39 with Graves' hyperthyroidism that later progressed to Graves' ophthalmopathy. This CDR3 reads CASSPGGAKNIQYF. DNA for the CDR3: TGTGCCAGCTCACCGGGGGGAGCCAAAAACATTCAGTACTTC.